This T cell receptor beta chain was profiled in a study of response to subunit inactivated influenza vaccine. Findings and caveats of the study: After each seasonal influenza vaccination, few new T cells are recruited, the authors suggested.

TCRdb re-derived calls from the RT-PCR reads in MiXCR, one entry per CDR3 protein. This sample yields 550,000 to 650,000 distinct CDR3 sequences, of which 12% are seen a single time; 10% belongs to the top ten. A word on this clonotype: Its antigen is still unknown.

Per the germline V gene, CDR1 is SEHNR and CDR2 is FQNEAQ (reference sequence). Trimming stripped 5 bases from V and 8 bases from J, with 18 bases between. The CDR3 is 14 amino acids. The clonotype originates from a man aged 50 to 59 who received an inactivated influenza vaccine. The input for sequencing was PBMCs from blood, taken on the day of vaccination. This chain uses TRBV7-9 with TRBJ1-1; TRBD1 is a possible D gene (5 bases). Here the CDR3 reads CASSPSQGITEAFF. The CDR3 bases are TGTGCCAGCAGCCCCTCCCAGGGAATCACGGAAGCTTTCTTT.